Listed below are T cell receptor beta chains from one sample, sequenced in a study of shared clonotypes between healthy human individuals. TCRdb keeps only in-frame clones here, not all; method: immunoSEQ multiplex PCR. The profile shows about 2.1 million clones, 93% of them singletons. The sample comprised naive CD8+ T cells from PBMCs. These receptors originate from a man aged 18 to 29 in good health. Some clones in this sample may be carry-over from other donors' samples. Both conserved end residues are part of each CDR3. A D gene is named only where the DNA matches it firmly. Size is omitted from some rows. Given values are once, few, many or a class for expanded clones.

DNA	CDR3	size	D	J	V
TGTGCCAGCAGCTTAGATATAGCGTTCGCGCAGTATTTT	CASSLDIAFAQYF	NA	NA	TRBJ2-3	TRBV7-9
TGTGCCAGCAGCTTGGTAATCTTCGGGAGAGAGACCCAGTACTTC	CASSLVIFGRETQYF	NA	NA	TRBJ2-5	TRBV5-4
TGTGCCAGCAGTGAACTGGGTTTAACAGGGGGTAGAAATCAGCCCCAGCATTTT	CASSELGLTGGRNQPQHF	NA	TRBD1	TRBJ1-5	TRBV6-1
TGTGCCAGCAGCGTAGGGGACAGGGGGCACGAGCAGTACTTC	CASSVGDRGHEQYF	once	TRBD1	TRBJ2-7	TRBV9
TGTGCCAGCAGTTTATATACTAGCGGGAGCTGGGCAGATACGCAGTATTTT	CASSLYTSGSWADTQYF	NA	TRBD2	TRBJ2-3	TRBV27
TGTGCCAGCTCACCACGGGACAGGGGACTTTATAGCAATCAGCCCCAGCATTTT	CASSPRDRGLYSNQPQHF	NA	TRBD1	TRBJ1-5	TRBV18
TGCGCCAGCAGCTTGGTTCCTGGGGCCAACTCTGGAAACACCATATATTTT	CASSLVPGANSGNTIYF	NA	NA	TRBJ1-3	TRBV5-1
TGTGCCAGCAGTTCCCTAGATGGCCCCGAGCAGTACTTC	CASSSLDGPEQYF	NA	NA	TRBJ2-7	TRBV27
TGTGCCAGCAGCCCGGAGGTACTCCAAGAGACCCAGTACTTC	CASSPEVLQETQYF	NA	NA	TRBJ2-5	TRBV6-6
TGCGCCAGCAGCCACAAACGACAGGGGAAGGATGGCTACACCTTC	CASSHKRQGKDGYTF	NA	TRBD1	TRBJ1-2	TRBV4-3
TGTGCCAGCAGCCCCGGGACGAACACCGGGGAGCTGTTTTTT	CASSPGTNTGELFF	NA	NA	TRBJ2-2	TRBV13
TGTGCCAGCAGCTTAGGATGGCTGGCGGGAGGCAACACCGGGGAGCTGTTTTTT	CASSLGWLAGGNTGELFF	NA	TRBD2	TRBJ2-2	TRBV11-3
TGTGCCAGCAGCTTAGCGGGGATCCCTGGCACTGAAGCTTTCTTT	CASSLAGIPGTEAFF	NA	NA	TRBJ1-1	TRBV7-6
TGTGCCAGCAGTTTTCTCGTGACAAAAAGCTACGAGCAGTACTTC	CASSFLVTKSYEQYF	NA	NA	TRBJ2-7	TRBV28
TGTGCCAGCAGTACCGGGACAGGGTGGCAGCCCCAGCATTTT	CASSTGTGWQPQHF	NA	TRBD1	TRBJ1-5	TRBV6-1
TGCGCCAGCAGCCAGGCCTCGCCCCCCGCCAACGAGCAGTACTTC	CASSQASPPANEQYF	few	NA	TRBJ2-7	TRBV4-1
TGCGCCAGCAGTACAGATAGCAATCAGCCCCAGCATTTT	CASSTDSNQPQHF	NA	NA	TRBJ1-5	TRBV5-1
TGTGCCAGCAAGGGAGCGACAGCGTCAGATACGCAGTATTTT	CASKGATASDTQYF	NA	NA	TRBJ2-3	TRBV14
TGTGCCTGGAGTTGGGGGGTTGGGACTGAAGCTTTCTTT	CAWSWGVGTEAFF	NA	NA	TRBJ1-1	TRBV30
TGTGCCAGCAGTTACTCAACAGGGTTAGCAGAAAAACTGTTTTTT	CASSYSTGLAEKLFF	NA	NA	TRBJ1-4	TRBV6-6
TGCAGCGTCACAGGGTTGAACACTGAAGCTTTCTTT	CSVTGLNTEAFF	NA	NA	TRBJ1-1	TRBV29-1
TGTGCCATCCCGGTGCTCAGGGGAGAGGACACTGAAGCTTTCTTT	CAIPVLRGEDTEAFF	NA	NA	TRBJ1-1	TRBV2
TGTGCCAGCAGTTCTCCTAGCGAGAGGGTGGCCAATGAGCAGTTCTTC	CASSSPSERVANEQFF	few	NA	TRBJ2-1	TRBV28
TGTGCCAGCTCACCACGTCCGGATTCGCTCTACGAGCAGTACTTC	CASSPRPDSLYEQYF	NA	NA	TRBJ2-7	TRBV18
TGTGCCAGCAGCTTCGCAGGGGGAGGATATGGCTACACCTTC	CASSFAGGGYGYTF	NA	TRBD1	TRBJ1-2	TRBV7-9
TGCGCCAGCAGCCAAGACGTAACAAAAATGAGTCGAAATGAGCAGTTCTTC	CASSQDVTKMSRNEQFF	once	NA	TRBJ2-1	TRBV4-1
TGTGCCAGCAGCGTTTCCCCTAGCTCAGTCAATGAGCAGTTCTTC	CASSVSPSSVNEQFF	NA	NA	TRBJ2-1	TRBV9
TGTGCCACCAGCAGAGATCAAGGGCGATACGAGCAGTACTTC	CATSRDQGRYEQYF	NA	NA	TRBJ2-7	TRBV15
TGTGCCAGTAGTATAGATCACCCGGGAGGGTCTGCCGGGGAGCTGTTTTTT	CASSIDHPGGSAGELFF	NA	TRBD2	TRBJ2-2	TRBV19
TGTGCCAGTAGTGACAGGGCGTATCAGCCCCAGCATTTT	CASSDRAYQPQHF	NA	TRBD1	TRBJ1-5	TRBV19
TGTGCCAGCAGCTCCTCTCCGGCACCGAACACTGAAGCTTTCTTT	CASSSSPAPNTEAFF	NA	NA	TRBJ1-1	TRBV13
TGTGCCAGCAGCCAATTGCTCGACAGGAGTGAGCAGTTCTTC	CASSQLLDRSEQFF	NA	NA	TRBJ2-1	TRBV14
TGTGCCAGCAGCTTAGACGTAGGAGACAGGGCGGAGACCCAGTACTTC	CASSLDVGDRAETQYF	NA	TRBD1	TRBJ2-5	TRBV11-2
TGTGCCAGCAGCTTCAGCTCCTACGAGCAGTACTTC	CASSFSSYEQYF	NA	NA	TRBJ2-7	TRBV7-9
TGTGCCAGCAGCGAATGGAGGGGGCCGGGCACTGAAGCTTTCTTT	CASSEWRGPGTEAFF	NA	TRBD1	TRBJ1-1	TRBV9
TGTGCCAGCAGCTTGGCGGGGGATGAAAAACTGTTTTTT	CASSLAGDEKLFF	NA	NA	TRBJ1-4	TRBV5-6
TGTGCCAGCAGTTTTAGTCATTGGGAGCTGTTTTTT	CASSFSHWELFF	NA	NA	TRBJ2-2	TRBV28
TGTGCCAGCAGGCCGACTTACGGGGCGAAGAACGAGCAGTACTTC	CASRPTYGAKNEQYF	NA	NA	TRBJ2-7	TRBV28
TGCGCCAGCAGCTTGGGAGGGGGCGTAGGAGATGAGCAGTTCTTC	CASSLGGGVGDEQFF	once	TRBD1	TRBJ2-1	TRBV5-1
TGTGCCAGCAGCGGATTAGCGGGGTTGGGAGAGACCCAGTACTTC	CASSGLAGLGETQYF	NA	TRBD2	TRBJ2-5	TRBV9
TGTGCCAGCAGTGAAGCGTGGGAGTTCCTCTCCTACGAGCAGTACTTC	CASSEAWEFLSYEQYF	NA	NA	TRBJ2-7	TRBV2
TGTGCCAGCTCCCAAGACAAGGACATTCAGTACTTC	CASSQDKDIQYF	NA	NA	TRBJ2-4	TRBV5-5
TGTGCCAGCAGTTTAAGGGTCTACCCCTACGAGCAGTACTTC	CASSLRVYPYEQYF	NA	NA	TRBJ2-7	TRBV27
TGCGCCAGCAGCTTGGTCGTTGGCAGCGTGGGAGATACGCAGTATTTT	CASSLVVGSVGDTQYF	NA	NA	TRBJ2-3	TRBV5-1
TGTGCCAGCAGCCAAGGGACAGGTCTCTCCTACGAGCAGTACTTC	CASSQGTGLSYEQYF	NA	TRBD1	TRBJ2-7	TRBV11-3
TGTGCCAGCAGCGCCCGAGTCAGCTCCGGCGAGCAGTACTTC	CASSARVSSGEQYF	NA	NA	TRBJ2-7	TRBV7-9
TGTGCCAGCAGCGACCCCTCAGGGGAAAACACCATATATTTT	CASSDPSGENTIYF	NA	NA	TRBJ1-3	TRBV9
TGTGCCAGCAGCAAGCCCGGGAATCAAGAGACCCAGTACTTC	CASSKPGNQETQYF	once	NA	TRBJ2-5	TRBV13
TGTGCCAGCAGACTCAGCTCGATCTACAATGAGCAGTTCTTC	CASRLSSIYNEQFF	NA	NA	TRBJ2-1	TRBV28
TGTGCCAGCAGCTTAAACCCGGACAGGTCCTACGAGCAGTACTTC	CASSLNPDRSYEQYF	NA	TRBD1	TRBJ2-7	TRBV7-9
TGTGCCAGCAGCTTAGGGCCCAACTTACTAGCGGGATTCTCCTACGAGCAGTACTTC	CASSLGPNLLAGFSYEQYF	NA	TRBD2	TRBJ2-7	TRBV11-2
TGTGCCAGCAGCGAGGACAGGGGGCGCTTTCTCGAGCAGTACTTC	CASSEDRGRFLEQYF	NA	TRBD1	TRBJ2-7	TRBV2
TGTGCCAGCAGTCCTACAGGGGCTGTAACCAAAAACATTCAGTACTTC	CASSPTGAVTKNIQYF	once	TRBD1	TRBJ2-4	TRBV28